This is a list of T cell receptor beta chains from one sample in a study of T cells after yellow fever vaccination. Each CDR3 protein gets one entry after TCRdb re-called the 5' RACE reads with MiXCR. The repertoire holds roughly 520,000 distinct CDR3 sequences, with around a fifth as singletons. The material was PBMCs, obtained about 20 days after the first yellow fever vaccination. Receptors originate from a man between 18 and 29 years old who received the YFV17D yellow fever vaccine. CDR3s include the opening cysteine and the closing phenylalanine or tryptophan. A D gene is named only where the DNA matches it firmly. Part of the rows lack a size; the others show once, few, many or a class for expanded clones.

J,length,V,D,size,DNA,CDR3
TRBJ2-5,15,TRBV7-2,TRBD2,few,TGTGCCAGCAGGGCACTAGCGGGGGGGCCTGAGACCCAGTACTTC,CASRALAGGPETQYF
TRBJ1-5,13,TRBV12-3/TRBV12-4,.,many,TGTGCCAGCACCGTGGGGGGGCCCCAGCCCCAGCATTTT,CASTVGGPQPQHF
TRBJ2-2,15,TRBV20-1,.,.,TGCAGTGCTTCAAACCCCGGGTCCTACACCGGGGAGCTGTTTTTT,CSASNPGSYTGELFF
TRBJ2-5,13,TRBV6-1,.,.,TGTGCCAGCAGACGGCAGATTGAGGAGACCCAGTACTTC,CASRRQIEETQYF
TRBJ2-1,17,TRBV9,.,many,TGTGCCAGCAGCCCCCGAGACATACTGAGCTCCTACAATGAGCAGTTCTTC,CASSPRDILSSYNEQFF
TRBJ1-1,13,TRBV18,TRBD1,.,TGTGCCAGCTGGGGACAGGCGAACACTGAAGCTTTCTTT,CASWGQANTEAFF
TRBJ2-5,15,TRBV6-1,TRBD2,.,TGTGCCAGCAGTCCTATCACTAGCGTAGAAGAGACCCAGTACTTC,CASSPITSVEETQYF
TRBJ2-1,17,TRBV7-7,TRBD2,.,TGTGCCAGCAGCCACGATAGCGGGGGGACCCTTAGCAATGAGCAGTTCTTC,CASSHDSGGTLSNEQFF
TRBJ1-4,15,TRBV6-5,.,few,TGTGCCAGCAGTTACTCGGGGACAAGTAATGAAAAACTGTTTTTT,CASSYSGTSNEKLFF
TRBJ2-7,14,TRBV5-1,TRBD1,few,TGCGCCAGCAGCCAGGACAGGGAAGCGGACGAGCAGTACTTC,CASSQDREADEQYF
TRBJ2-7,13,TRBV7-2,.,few,TGTGCCAGCAGCTTAGGGAGGGATTACGAGCAGTACTTC,CASSLGRDYEQYF
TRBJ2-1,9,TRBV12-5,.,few,TGTGCTAGTGCCCGCGAGCAGTTCTTC,CASAREQFF
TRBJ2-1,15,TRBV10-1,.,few,TGCGCCAGCAGTGAGTGGCAGGGAGCCTACAATGAGCAGTTCTTC,CASSEWQGAYNEQFF
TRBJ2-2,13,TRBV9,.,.,TGTGCCAGCAGCGTGGGAAACACCGTGGAGCTGTTTTTT,CASSVGNTVELFF
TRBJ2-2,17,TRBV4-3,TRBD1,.,TGCGCCAGCAGCCAAGAGTGGGACAGGGGGCTTTCCGGGGAGCTGTTTTTT,CASSQEWDRGLSGELFF
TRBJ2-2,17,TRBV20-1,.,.,TGCAGTGCTAGACCCAACAGACAGGCATCGAACACCGGGGAGCTGTTTTTT,CSARPNRQASNTGELFF
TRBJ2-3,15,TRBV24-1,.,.,TGTGCCACCAGTGATAGAGGGGACTCCGAAGATACGCAGTATTTT,CATSDRGDSEDTQYF